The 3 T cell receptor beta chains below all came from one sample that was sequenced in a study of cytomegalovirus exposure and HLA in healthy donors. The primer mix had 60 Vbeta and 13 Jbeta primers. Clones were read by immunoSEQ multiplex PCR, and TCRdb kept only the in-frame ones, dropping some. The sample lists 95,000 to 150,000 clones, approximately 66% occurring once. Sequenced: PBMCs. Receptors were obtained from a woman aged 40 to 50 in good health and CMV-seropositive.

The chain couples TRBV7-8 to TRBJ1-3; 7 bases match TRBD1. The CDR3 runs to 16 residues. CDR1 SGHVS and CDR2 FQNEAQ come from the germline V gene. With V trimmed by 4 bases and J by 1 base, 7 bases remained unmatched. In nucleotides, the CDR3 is TGTGCCAGCAGCTCCCCGACAGGGTGGTCTGGAAACACCATATATTTT. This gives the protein CASSSPTGWSGNTIYF. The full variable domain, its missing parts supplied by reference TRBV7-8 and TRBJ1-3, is GAGVSQSPRYKVAKRGQDVALRCDPISGHVSLFWYQQALGQGPEFLTYFQNEAQLDKSGLPSDRFFAERPEGSVSTLKIQRTQQEDSAVYLCASSSPTGWSGNTIYFGEGSWLTVV.

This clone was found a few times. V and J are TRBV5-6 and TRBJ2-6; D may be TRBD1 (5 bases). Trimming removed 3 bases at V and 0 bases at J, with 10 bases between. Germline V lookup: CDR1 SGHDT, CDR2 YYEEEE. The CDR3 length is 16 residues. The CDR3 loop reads CASSSTGHSGANVLTF. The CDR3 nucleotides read TGTGCCAGCAGCTCGACTGGACACTCTGGGGCCAACGTCCTGACTTTC.

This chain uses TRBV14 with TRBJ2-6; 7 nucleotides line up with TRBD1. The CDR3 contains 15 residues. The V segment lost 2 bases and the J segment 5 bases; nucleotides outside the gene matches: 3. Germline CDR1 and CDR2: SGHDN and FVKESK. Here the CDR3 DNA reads TGTGCCAGCAGCCAACCACAGGGGAGGGCCAACGTCCTGACTTTC. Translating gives CASSQPQGRANVLTF.